This TCR beta chain was captured by sequencing in a study of blood T cell repertoires in COVID-19. For the study at large: Samples of COVID-19 (acute and convalescent) were obtained from the United States, Italy and Spain. T cells, B-cell-depleted T cells, or PBMCs provided the cDNA or gDNA that served as material.

Authors' processing steps: Amplified reference gene primers provided the basis for estimating nucleated cell counts. Assay: immunoSEQ multiplex PCR; the TCRdb copy retains only in-frame clones and omits some. V, J and clone size reflect that table, while D and trimming were determined from the DNA. The table shows 200,000 to 250,000 clones, with 84% occurring only once. CDR3 length: 16 amino acids. CDR1 and CDR2 from the germline V gene are SEHNR and FQNEAQ (reference sequence). V was clipped by 5 bases and J by 4 bases, with 21 bases between them. The TCR sequence derives from a woman aged 25 to 39 who had recovered from COVID-19. The chain carries TRBV7-9 and TRBJ2-7, with D perhaps TRBD1 (5 bases). The sample consisted of peripheral blood. CDR3: CASSASNQGKDYEQYF. The DNA for the CDR3 is TGTGCCAGCAGCGCTTCAAACCAGGGAAAGGATTACGAGCAGTACTTC.